This TCR beta chain was captured in a study of T cells expressing NK-cell markers. Germline V gene sequence: CDR1 SGHRS, CDR2 YFSETQ. CDR3 length equals 16 residues. TCRdb derives one entry per CDR3 protein from the 5' RACE reads, leaving out DNA. The table for this sample gives under 500,000 distinct CDR3 sequences. The rearrangement joins TRBV5-1 to TRBJ2-3; the D call from TCRdb, TRBD1, cannot be confirmed without DNA. This sequence was found in a woman aged 18 to 69 in good health. Source material: blood T cells: a sorted CD56 or NKG2C T cell subset, CD4+ or CD8+ T cells, or bulk PBMC T cells (not recorded which). The CDR3 protein is CASSLAATGYTDTQYF.